This TCR beta chain was recovered during a study of blood T cell repertoires in COVID-19. Study-wide context: There were acute and convalescent COVID-19 samples, and they came from the United States, Italy and Spain.

V lost 2 bases to trimming and J lost 4 bases; unmatched junction nucleotides: 23. The V gene's germline CDR1 is SGHRS and CDR2 YFSETQ. The CDR3 length is 21 residues. Profiled with immunoSEQ multiplex PCR; TCRdb holds only in-frame clones, not every one. The table lists some 200,000 clones, around four fifths of them singletons. The sequence derives from a woman in her 70s with COVID-19, enrolled during active disease. The sequencing input was peripheral blood. The chain has TRBV5-1 and TRBJ2-3, with 9 bases that match TRBD2. The CDR3, as DNA: TGCGCCAGCAGCTTTAATGGTCCCACAAGCGGGAGGAGCATTAAGGCAGATACGCAGTATTTT. Translation: CASSFNGPTSGRSIKADTQYF.